This passage covers 31 T cell receptor beta chains from one sample sequenced in a study of T cell repertoires in cytomegalovirus infection. Their antigens are not known. Each CDR3 protein is one row after TCRdb ran MiXCR on the reads. The sample carries about 830,000 distinct CDR3 sequences, approximately 32% recorded once. The sequencing here drew on cultured CD8+ T cells from PBMCs, taken from culture after CMV antigen stimulation. These receptors came from a human donor in good health (CMV status not recorded). Some clones in this sample may be carry-over from other donors' samples.

J is TRBJ2-3 and V is TRBV7-6; 11 nucleotides line up with TRBD2. Looked up from germline, CDR1 is SGHVS and CDR2 is FNYEAQ. This CDR3 is 16 amino acids long. V lost 4 bases and J lost 2; bases outside the gene matches: 5. CDR3 protein: CASSSPSGGITDTQYF. DNA for the CDR3: TGTGCCAGCAGCTCCCCTAGCGGGGGGATCACAGATACGCAGTATTTT.

A few counts support this clonotype. The CDR3 DNA reads as TGTGCCAGCAGCCCCTCTGGAGGGACAAAATACAATGAGCAGTTCTTC. Translation gives CASSPSGGTKYNEQFF. This chain joins TRBV4-2 and TRBJ2-1; the D gene could be TRBD1 or TRBD2 (6 bases each). The CDR3 loop spans 16 amino acids. Trimming pared 4 bases from V and 4 bases from J, leaving 17 bases between. From germline, CDR1 is LGHNA and CDR2 YNFKEQ.

There are a few counts of this clonotype. This chain joins TRBV6-1 and TRBJ2-3; a possible D gene is TRBD2 (7 bases). Germline-derived CDR1 and CDR2 are MNHNS and SASEGT. V lost 6 bases and J lost 2, with 9 bases in between. This CDR3 is 13 amino acids long. The CDR3: CASRRGPTDTQYF. CDR3 DNA sequence: TGTGCCAGCAGGCGGGGGCCCACAGATACGCAGTATTTT.

This clonotype showed up just a few times. The chain combines TRBV12-3 or TRBV12-4 with TRBJ2-7, with D possibly TRBD2 on 6 matching bases. The CDR3 contains 12 residues. Trimming cost V 7 bases and J 3 bases, with 10 bases left between them. The CDR3 sequence: CASKPGGYEQYF. Written as DNA, the CDR3 is TGTGCCAGCAAACCCGGGGGCTACGAGCAGTACTTC.

The J gene is TRBJ2-1, the V gene TRBV9; D may match TRBD1 or TRBD2 (7 bases each). Between the trimmed V and J ends, which lost 4 bases and 2 bases, there was a span of 22 bases. CDR1 is SGDLS, CDR2 YYNGEE, per germline. The length of the CDR3 is 18 residues. For the CDR3, the DNA is TGTGCCAGCAGCACAGGGGAGGGAACAGGTAGAACCTACAATGAGCAGTTCTTC. Encoded protein: CASSTGEGTGRTYNEQFF.

V gene TRBV6-5 combines with J gene TRBJ2-1; D possibly matches TRBD1 or TRBD2 (5 bases each). The CDR3 covers 12 residues. Trimming stripped 7 bases from V and 10 bases from J, with 14 bases between. CDR1 MNHEY and CDR2 SVGAGI come from the germline V gene. CDR3: CASTGPRDEQFF. In nucleotides, the CDR3 is TGTGCCAGCACGGGCCCTCGGGACGAGCAGTTCTTC.

As concerns this clonotype: At one boundary the junction diverges from the germline segment, which might be a read error. The rearrangement links TRBV6-5 to TRBJ2-2; 8 nucleotides match TRBD1. CDR1 is MNHEY, CDR2 SVGAGI, per germline. The CDR3 consists of 16 residues. The CDR3 DNA sequence: TGTGCCAGCAGTTACTCGTCAGGGGGCATCGCCGGGGAGATGTTTTTT. As protein: CASSYSSGGIAGEMFF.

The CDR3 here is CASSHPPPRTDTQYF. In DNA, the CDR3 is TGTGCCAGCAGCCACCCCCCTCCCCGCACAGATACGCAGTATTTT. V usage is TRBV7-9 and J usage is TRBJ2-3, with D uncertain. CDR1 is SEHNR, CDR2 FQNEAQ, per germline (reference sequence). V lost 5 bases, J lost 1 base, and 13 bases lay in between. CDR3 length equals 15 residues.

As to this clonotype: The junction does not match germline at one end; this may be a read error. This chain links TRBV7-7 with TRBJ2-5, with D possibly being TRBD1 or TRBD2 (5 bases each). The germline CDR1 and CDR2 sequences are SSHAT and FNYEAQ (reference sequence). The CDR3 is 15 residues long. The CDR3 DNA sequence: TGTGCTAGCAGCTCCGAAAGGGGAGTGCTGGGGACCCAGTACTTC. Its protein is CASSSERGVLGTQYF.

Only a few counts were recorded for this clonotype. This chain links TRBV6-1 with TRBJ2-3, with D possibly TRBD1 on 6 matching bases. This CDR3 comprises 15 residues. The V and J ends lost 2 bases and 5 bases respectively, with 14 bases between them. Germline CDR1 is MNHNS and CDR2 is SASEGT. The chain's CDR3 is CASSERPGEVDTQYF. CDR3 coding DNA: TGTGCCAGCAGTGAACGGCCAGGGGAAGTAGATACGCAGTATTTT.

V gene TRBV28 combines with J gene TRBJ2-3; tentative D call: TRBD2 (5 bases). Trimming left V 4 bases short and J 2 bases short, with 10 bases between. The V gene's germline CDR1 is MDHEN and CDR2 SYDVKM. The CDR3 length is 14 residues. This CDR3 reads CASSSDSYTDTQYF. The CDR3 DNA follows: TGTGCCAGCAGTTCGGACTCCTACACAGATACGCAGTATTTT.

This clonotype has just a few counts. The chain combines TRBV13 with TRBJ2-3; D gene unclear. V was pared by 5 bases and J by 6 bases, with 12 bases between. Germline V gene sequence: CDR1 PRHDT, CDR2 FYEKMQ (reference sequence). The CDR3 is 13 residues long. CDR3 sequence reads: CASSPERGDTQYF. Written as DNA, the CDR3 is TGTGCCAGCAGCCCGGAGCGAGGTGATACGCAGTATTTT.

This clonotype was counted between two and nine times. The V and J genes are TRBV19 and TRBJ1-2, with TRBD1 matching over 11 bases. This CDR3 spans 17 amino acids. Germline V gene data show CDR1 as LNHDA and CDR2 as SQIVND (reference sequence). The V and J ends lost 9 bases and 0 bases, in that order; junction bases with no gene match: 12. The CDR3 coding sequence is TGTGCCAGCACCTCGGACAGGGGGCGCGCCGCTAACTATGGCTACACCTTC. Amino acids: CASTSDRGRAANYGYTF.

This clonotype was seen a handful of times. The V and J genes are TRBV7-2 and TRBJ2-1, with D uncertain. Trimming stripped 1 base from V and 12 bases from J, with 10 bases between. In germline, CDR1 is SGHTA, CDR2 FQGNSA. The CDR3 length is 12 residues. CDR3 DNA sequence: TGTGCCAGCAGCTTAGTTTTGTGGTTGCAGTTCTTC. It specifies CASSLVLWLQFF.

V and J are TRBV15 and TRBJ2-2, with a possible D match to TRBD1 (5 bases). Germline assignment: CDR1 LNHNV and CDR2 YYDKDF (reference sequence). Trimming shortened V by 0 bases and J by 4 bases, and 15 bases separated the two germline ends. This CDR3 has 17 residues. The CDR3 is CATSRDTSGHLTGELFF. CDR3 bases: TGTGCCACCAGCAGAGATACCTCTGGACACCTCACCGGGGAGCTGTTTTTT.

The rearrangement uses TRBV12-3 or TRBV12-4 and TRBJ2-1; weak D call: TRBD2 (6 bases). Trimming shortened V by 6 bases and J by 4 bases, and 22 bases separated the two germline ends. This CDR3 comprises 17 residues. This chain's CDR3 is CASSRPLIAENYNEQFF. In DNA, the CDR3 is TGTGCCAGCAGCCGGCCCTTAATAGCGGAAAATTACAATGAGCAGTTCTTC.

Only a few counts were recorded for this clonotype. The gene calls are TRBV27 and TRBJ2-5, with a tentative D call TRBD1 (6 bases). Trimming pared 3 bases from V and 3 bases from J, leaving 17 bases between. CDR1 and CDR2 from the germline V gene are MNHEY and SMNVEV (reference sequence). This CDR3 has 16 amino acids. The CDR3 region is CASSFHRESGKETQYF. The CDR3 nucleotides read TGTGCCAGCAGTTTCCACAGGGAGTCGGGGAAAGAGACCCAGTACTTC.

A few counts support this clonotype. The V and J genes are TRBV24-1 and TRBJ2-5, with 9 nucleotides matching TRBD2. Germline V CDR1 and CDR2: KGHDR, SFDVKD. The CDR3 totals 14 residues. V gave up 5 bases and J gave up 3 bases; unmatched junction bases: 3. The DNA for the CDR3 is TGTGCCACCAGTGTAGCGGGGGCCGAAGAGACCCAGTACTTC. It yields the protein CATSVAGAEETQYF.

This chain's CDR3 is CATSDGPTGELFF. In DNA form, the CDR3 reads TGTGCCACCAGTGATGGCCCCACCGGGGAGCTGTTTTTT. The V call is TRBV24-1, the J call TRBJ2-2; no definite D call. V lost 3 bases to trimming and J lost 4 bases, with 5 bases between them. Germline V gives CDR1 KGHDR, CDR2 SFDVKD. This CDR3 has 13 amino acids.

This clonotype is a singleton in its sample. This chain links TRBV12-3 or TRBV12-4 with TRBJ1-1; D is uncertain. The CDR3 is made up of 14 amino acids. The V gene lost 2 bases and the J gene lost 3 bases, with 10 bases spanning the gap. CDR3 DNA sequence: TGTGCCAGCAGTTTAAGGTTTGCCGACACTGAAGCTTTCTTT. Protein: CASSLRFADTEAFF.

The chain links TRBV5-3 to TRBJ2-1, with TRBD2 identical over 10 bases. TRBV5-3 is marked as an open reading frame, function uncertain. The V and J ends lost 8 bases and 6 bases, in that order; junction bases with no gene match: 8. The length of the CDR3 is 14 residues. DNA for the CDR3: TGTGCCAGCAGCGACGGGACTAGCGCCAATGAGCAGTTCTTC. This encodes CASSDGTSANEQFF.

This clonotype showed up just a few times. The chain uses TRBV5-8 and TRBJ2-1; 10 bases match TRBD1. CDR3 size: 18 residues. J lost 4 bases, V lost 0 bases, and 10 bases had no gene match. Germline CDR1 reads SGHTS; CDR2 reads YDEGEE. The CDR3 DNA follows: TGTGCCAGCAGCTTGGGAGAGACAGGGGGCGACTTTTACAATGAGCAGTTCTTC. It is translated as CASSLGETGGDFYNEQFF. The whole variable domain, filled in from reference TRBV5-8 and TRBJ2-1, reads EAGVTQSPTHLIKTRGQQATLRCSPISGHTSVYWYQQALGLGLQFLLWYDEGEERNRGNFPPRFSGRQFPNYSSELNVNALELEDSALYLCASSLGETGGDFYNEQFFGPGTRLTVL.

The chain employs TRBV5-4 and TRBJ2-1; weak D call: TRBD1 (6 bases). The CDR3 length is 16 residues. Between the trimmed V and J ends, which lost 1 base and 8 bases, there was a span of 19 bases. Germline V gives CDR1 SGHNT, CDR2 YYREEE (reference sequence). The CDR3 bases are TGTGCCAGCAGCTTGTTGGGGCAGGGGACCAGGGATGAGCAGTTCTTC. Protein: CASSLLGQGTRDEQFF. Combining the CDR3 with reference TRBV5-4 and TRBJ2-1 gives the whole variable domain ETGVTQSPTHLIKTRGQQVTLRCSSQSGHNTVSWYQQALGQGPQFIFQYYREEENGRGNFPPRFSGLQFPNYSSELNVNALELDDSALYLCASSLLGQGTRDEQFFGPGTRLTVL.

A word on this clonotype: A much larger clone lies one base from this, so it may be a read error. The CDR3 loop reads CASSLVDGAGIKNIQYF. CDR3 in DNA: TGTGCCAGCAGCTTAGTCGACGGGGCGGGGATAAAAAACATTCAGTACTTC. The rearrangement uses TRBV7-2 and TRBJ2-4, with D tentatively TRBD2 (6 bases). Trimming pared 1 base from V and 4 bases from J, leaving 17 bases between. Germline V gives CDR1 SGHTA, CDR2 FQGNSA. The CDR3 length is 17 residues.

The chain joins TRBV4-3 to TRBJ1-2; D is unresolved. The CDR3 has 14 residues. V lost 3 bases to trimming and J lost 4 bases, with 12 bases between them. Germline CDR1 is LGHNA and CDR2 is YSLEER. The DNA of the CDR3 is TGCGCCAGCAGCCAGGACGGAACCCCCTATGGCTACACCTTC. It encodes CASSQDGTPYGYTF.

This clonotype came up many times. The genes are TRBV12-3 or TRBV12-4 and TRBJ2-3; TRBD1 aligns across 9 bases. Trimming at V came to 5 bases and at J to 1 base, leaving 10 bases not matched to a gene. The length of the CDR3 is 17 residues. CDR3 DNA sequence: TGTGCCAGCAGTCCCGAAATACAGGGGGCGCGCACAGATACGCAGTATTTT. Protein sequence: CASSPEIQGARTDTQYF.

This clonotype has only a few counts. The rearrangement joins TRBV27 to TRBJ1-6; unclear D gene. Germline V gives CDR1 MNHEY, CDR2 SMNVEV (reference sequence). This CDR3 is built from 16 residues. V shed 3 bases and J shed 7 bases, with 16 bases lying between them. CDR3 protein: CASSFQHYPTNSPLHF. The CDR3 DNA is TGTGCCAGCAGTTTCCAGCATTACCCGACGAATTCACCCCTCCACTTT.

This clonotype was detected only a few times. The chain is built from TRBV6-8 and TRBJ2-1; D possibly uses TRBD1 or TRBD2 (7 bases each). This CDR3 is 17 amino acids long. Germline-derived CDR1 and CDR2 are MNHGY and SAAAGT. V dropped 5 bases and J dropped 3 bases, with 20 bases sitting between them. The CDR3 coding sequence is TGTGCCAGCAGTCCGTACCAGGGGGGGGCGTTCTACAATGAGCAGTTCTTC. This translates into CASSPYQGGAFYNEQFF.

This clonotype has at least ten counts. The V call is TRBV7-8, the J call TRBJ2-7; TRBD1 matches at 8 bases. The CDR3 totals 14 residues. V shed 3 bases, J shed 1 base, and the junction held 2 bases outside the gene matches. The germline V gene has CDR1 SGHVS and CDR2 FQNEAQ. The CDR3 DNA reads as TGTGCCAGCAGCTTTGGACAGGGATCCTACGAGCAGTACTTC. Translated: CASSFGQGSYEQYF.

The chain combines TRBV11-2 with TRBJ2-5, with 9 bases that match TRBD1. The V gene's germline CDR1 is SGHAT and CDR2 FQNNGV. The ends lost 0 bases at V and 4 bases at J; junction bases unmatched: 9. The CDR3 totals 17 residues. The CDR3 is CASSLDLGHRGRETQYF. In DNA form, the CDR3 reads TGTGCCAGCAGCTTAGATCTGGGCCACAGGGGGCGAGAGACCCAGTACTTC.

The V call is TRBV6-1, the J call TRBJ1-6, with unresolved D. The CDR3 runs to 10 residues. The V gene lost 8 bases and the J gene lost 10 bases, with 6 bases spanning the gap. Germline-derived CDR1 and CDR2 are MNHNS and SASEGT. The CDR3 nucleotides are TGTGCCAGCGGGCCCTCACCCCTCCACTTT. Encoded protein: CASGPSPLHF.